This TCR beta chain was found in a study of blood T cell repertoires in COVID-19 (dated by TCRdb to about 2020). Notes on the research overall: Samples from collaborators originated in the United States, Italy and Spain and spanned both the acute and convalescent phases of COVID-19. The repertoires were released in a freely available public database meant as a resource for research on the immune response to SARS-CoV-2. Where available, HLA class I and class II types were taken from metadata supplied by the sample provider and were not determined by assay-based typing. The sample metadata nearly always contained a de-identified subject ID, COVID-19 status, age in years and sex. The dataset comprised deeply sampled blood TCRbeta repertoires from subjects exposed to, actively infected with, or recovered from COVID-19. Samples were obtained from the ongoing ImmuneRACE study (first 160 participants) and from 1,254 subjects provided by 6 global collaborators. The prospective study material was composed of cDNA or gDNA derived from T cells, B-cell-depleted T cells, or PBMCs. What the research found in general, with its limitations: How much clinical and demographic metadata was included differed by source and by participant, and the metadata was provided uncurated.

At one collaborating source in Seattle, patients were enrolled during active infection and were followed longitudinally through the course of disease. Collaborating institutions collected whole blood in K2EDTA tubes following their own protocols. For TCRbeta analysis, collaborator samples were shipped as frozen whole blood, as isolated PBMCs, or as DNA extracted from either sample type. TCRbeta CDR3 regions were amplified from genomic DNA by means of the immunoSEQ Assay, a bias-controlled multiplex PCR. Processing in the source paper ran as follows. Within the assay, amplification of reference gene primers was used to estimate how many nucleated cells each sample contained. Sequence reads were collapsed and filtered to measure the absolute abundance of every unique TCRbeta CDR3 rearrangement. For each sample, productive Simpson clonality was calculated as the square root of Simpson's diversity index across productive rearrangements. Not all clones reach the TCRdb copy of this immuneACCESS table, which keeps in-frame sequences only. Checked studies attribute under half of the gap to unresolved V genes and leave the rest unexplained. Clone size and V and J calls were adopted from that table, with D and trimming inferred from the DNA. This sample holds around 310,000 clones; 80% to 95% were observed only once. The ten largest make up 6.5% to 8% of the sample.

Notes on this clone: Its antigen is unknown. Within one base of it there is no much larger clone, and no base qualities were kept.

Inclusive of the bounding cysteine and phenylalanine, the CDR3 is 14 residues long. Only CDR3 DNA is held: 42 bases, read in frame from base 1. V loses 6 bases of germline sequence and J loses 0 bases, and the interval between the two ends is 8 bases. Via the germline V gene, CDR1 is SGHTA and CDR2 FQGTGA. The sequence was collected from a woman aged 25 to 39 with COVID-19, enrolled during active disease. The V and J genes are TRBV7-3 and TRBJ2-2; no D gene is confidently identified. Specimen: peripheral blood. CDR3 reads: CASRAGSNTGELFF. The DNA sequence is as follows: TGTGCCAGCAGGGCCGGGTCGAACACCGGGGAGCTGTTTTTT.